The T cell receptor (beta chain) under discussion was sequenced for a study of T cell changes during pregnancy in multiple sclerosis. This clone appeared a few times. Sequencing used immunoSEQ multiplex PCR; TCRdb keeps in-frame clones, though not all of them. The top ten hold roughly 4% of the sample, which has roughly 40,000 clones, roughly 84% seen once. V lost 5 bases and J lost 3, with 22 bases in between. CDR1 is MNHEY, CDR2 SMNVEV, per germline (reference sequence). This CDR3 spans 17 amino acids. This TCR was recovered from a female donor with multiple sclerosis, enrolled in a pregnancy study. The chain links TRBV27 to TRBJ1-2, with D perhaps TRBD1 (6 bases). Here the sequenced sample was CD8+ T cells from peripheral blood mononuclear cells, taken in the first trimester of pregnancy. The CDR3 protein is CASSGQFDRPQDYGYTF. CDR3 nucleotide sequence: TGTGCCAGCAGTGGCCAGTTTGACAGGCCCCAGGACTATGGCTACACCTTC.